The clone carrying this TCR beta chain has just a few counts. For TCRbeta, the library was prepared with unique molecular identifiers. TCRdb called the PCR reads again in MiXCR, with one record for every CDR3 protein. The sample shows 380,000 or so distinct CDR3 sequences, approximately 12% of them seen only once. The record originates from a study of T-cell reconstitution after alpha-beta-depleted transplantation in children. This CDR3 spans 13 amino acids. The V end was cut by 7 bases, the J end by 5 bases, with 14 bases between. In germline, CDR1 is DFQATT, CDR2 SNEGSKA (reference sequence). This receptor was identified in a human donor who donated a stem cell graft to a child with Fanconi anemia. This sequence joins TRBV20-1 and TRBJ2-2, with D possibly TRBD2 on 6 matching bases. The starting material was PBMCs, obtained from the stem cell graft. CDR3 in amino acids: CSGQEGMTGELFF. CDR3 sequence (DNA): TGCAGTGGCCAGGAGGGGATGACCGGGGAGCTGTTTTTT.